This T cell receptor (beta chain) originates from a study of shared clonotypes between healthy human individuals. Germline V CDR1 and CDR2: MNHEY, SMNVEV (reference sequence). This CDR3 has 16 amino acids. V lost 7 bases, J lost 3 bases, and 9 bases stayed unmatched. About this clone itself: What it binds is unknown.

Points from the study as a whole: The sharing of roughly 5% of naive CD4 clonotypes was seen across several donors.

The donor cohort consisted entirely of Caucasian adults residing in Nashville, Tennessee. Using immunoSEQ multiplex PCR, the repertoire was profiled, and TCRdb retains in-frame clones only, with some absent. Here the sample spans about 1 million clones, approximately 68% being singletons. The chain is built from TRBV27 and TRBJ2-2, with 9 bases fitting TRBD1. This TCR was sampled from a man between 18 and 29 years old in good health. The sequenced sample consisted of memory CD4+ T cells sorted from blood. Subset specified: CD45RA-negative fraction. The CDR3 nucleotides are TGTGCCAGCACTAGTACAGGGGGCTTGTACACCGGGGAGCTGTTTTTT. Amino acid sequence: CASTSTGGLYTGELFF.